The clone carrying this T cell receptor (beta chain) has only a few counts. Its antigen is unidentified. TCRdb ran MiXCR on the RACE reads and lists one entry per CDR3 protein. The data contain under 65,000 distinct CDR3 sequences, 9.4% of them singletons. Germline V gives CDR1 MGHRA, CDR2 YSYEKL. V lost 0 bases and J 5 bases, leaving 13 bases between the germline ends. The CDR3 is 15 residues long. The data derive from a study of human T cells and chemical hapten exposure. Noted time point: pre-sensitization, week 0. Treatment specified: therapeutic diphenylcyclopropenone sensitization with weekly scalp DPC. Samples of blood were obtained prior to the application of each patch test. Study observations and caveats: Significantly more large CDR3 similarity clusters were formed by expanded TCRs than by controls.

The chain couples TRBV4-1 to TRBJ1-2, with D unresolved. Here the sequenced sample was whole blood, taken in connection with sensitization to the hapten diphenylcyclopropenone (DPC). The receptor comes from a woman aged 40 to 55 with alopecia areata. Some clones in this sample may be carry-over from other donors' samples. The CDR3 DNA sequence: TGCGCCAGCAGCCAAGAAGGGCGTGATCGATATGGCTACACCTTC. It translates to CASSQEGRDRYGYTF.